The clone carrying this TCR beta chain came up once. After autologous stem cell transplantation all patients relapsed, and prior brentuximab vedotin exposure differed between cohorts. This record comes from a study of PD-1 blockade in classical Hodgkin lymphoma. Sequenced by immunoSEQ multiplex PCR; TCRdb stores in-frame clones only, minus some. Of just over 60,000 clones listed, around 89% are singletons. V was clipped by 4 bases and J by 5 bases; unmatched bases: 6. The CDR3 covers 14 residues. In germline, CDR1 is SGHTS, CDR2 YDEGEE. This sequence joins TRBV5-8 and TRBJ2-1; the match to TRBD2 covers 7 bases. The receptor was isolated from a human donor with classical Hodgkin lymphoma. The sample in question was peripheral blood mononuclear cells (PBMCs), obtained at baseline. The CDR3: CASSTPSGHNEQFF. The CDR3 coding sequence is TGTGCCAGCAGCACTCCTAGCGGCCACAATGAGCAGTTCTTC.